The 2 T cell receptor beta chains given below trace back to one sample, sequenced in a study of response to subunit inactivated influenza vaccine. One entry per CDR3 protein, called by TCRdb with MiXCR from the RT-PCR reads. The sample carries approximately 530,000 distinct CDR3 sequences, more than 7% recorded once. This sample comprised PBMCs from blood, obtained less than 30 months after vaccination. The receptors shown here come from a man in his fifties or sixties who received an inactivated influenza vaccine.

The gene calls are TRBV4-3 and TRBJ1-3, with a weak D call TRBD1 (5 bases). Per germline, CDR1 LGHNA and CDR2 YSLEER. V was trimmed by 2 bases and J by 0 bases, leaving 14 bases between them. The CDR3 has 17 residues. The CDR3 sequence: CASSQTAGTLSGNTIYF. The CDR3 DNA follows: TGCGCCAGCAGCCAAACAGCGGGGACGCTCTCTGGAAACACCATATATTTT.

The gene calls are TRBV27 and TRBJ2-1; TRBD2 is a possible D gene (6 bases). The germline gives CDR1 MNHEY, CDR2 SMNVEV (reference sequence). The CDR3 has 16 amino acids. The germline V and J ends were trimmed by 0 bases and 9 bases, with 18 bases remaining between them. The CDR3 sequence is CASSLSFGRGKFEQFF. CDR3 sequence (DNA): TGTGCCAGCAGTTTATCGTTCGGACGGGGGAAGTTTGAGCAGTTCTTC.